The 30 T cell receptor beta chains given below trace back to one sample, sequenced in a study of T-cell memory formation after mild COVID-19. TCRdb re-derived calls from the 5' RACE reads in MiXCR, one entry per CDR3 protein. This sample has around 300,000 distinct CDR3 sequences, with roughly a fifth found just once. Input material: PBMCs or a T cell subset sorted from them (not recorded which). The receptor set was obtained from a man younger than 35 who had mild COVID-19 (a few samples of this study predate the infection). Cell type and time point are not known.

The chain has TRBV5-1 and TRBJ1-1, with D maybe TRBD1 (6 bases). V was clipped by 4 bases and J by 8 bases, with 18 bases between them. The V gene's germline CDR1 is SGHRS and CDR2 YFSETQ. There are 14 residues in the CDR3. The CDR3 loop is CASSRGQTSWEAFF. Here the CDR3 DNA reads TGCGCCAGCAGCCGTGGACAGACTTCTTGGGAAGCTTTCTTT.

This clonotype was recorded a few times. The chain has TRBV4-2 and TRBJ1-5; 9 nucleotides agree with TRBD1. CDR1 LGHNA and CDR2 YNFKEQ come from the germline V gene. This CDR3 comprises 15 residues. After removal of 4 bases from V and 7 bases from J, the junction contained 8 bases not matched to a gene. The CDR3 nucleotides read TGTGCCAGCAGCCGCGAACAGGGGGCCGAACAGCCCCAGCATTTT. Amino acids: CASSREQGAEQPQHF.

This clonotype was observed at least ten times. This chain joins TRBV4-2 and TRBJ1-1, with 7 bases identical to TRBD1. V lost 5 bases, J lost 3 bases, and 9 bases stayed unmatched. The CDR3 has 15 amino acids. Per the germline V gene, CDR1 is LGHNA and CDR2 is YNFKEQ. The CDR3 coding sequence is TGTGCCAGCAGCGAACAGGGGCCCGAGGACACTGAAGCTTTCTTT. It codes for CASSEQGPEDTEAFF.

This clonotype has only a few counts. The chain couples TRBV28 to TRBJ1-6, with 8 bases aligning to TRBD1. The V gene end was trimmed by 6 bases and the J gene end by 9 bases; junction bases not matched to a gene: 7. Germline-derived CDR1 and CDR2 are MDHEN and SYDVKM. The length of the CDR3 is 14 residues. The CDR3, as DNA: TGTGCCAGCAGCCGGGACAGGCCGGTTTCACCCCTCCACTTT. Residues: CASSRDRPVSPLHF.

The chain carries TRBV7-8 and TRBJ1-5; no clear D. Germline V gene lookup returns CDR1 SGHVS and CDR2 FQNEAQ. CDR3 length: 12 amino acids. Trimming shortened V by 1 base and J by 6 bases, and 4 bases separated the two germline ends. CDR3 residues: CASSLVRQPQHF. Written as DNA, the CDR3 is TGTGCCAGCAGCTTAGTCCGTCAGCCCCAGCATTTT.

The V call is TRBV5-1, the J call TRBJ2-5, with no clear D. V gave up 2 bases and J gave up 3 bases, with 8 bases separating them. The CDR3 is made up of 13 amino acids. Germline V lookup: CDR1 SGHRS, CDR2 YFSETQ. The chain's CDR3 is CASSFRPEETQYF. The CDR3 DNA reads as TGCGCCAGCAGCTTCCGGCCAGAAGAGACCCAGTACTTC.

V gene TRBV24-1 combines with J gene TRBJ1-2; D is possibly TRBD1 (6 bases). Trimming took off 4 bases at V and 6 bases at J, with 17 bases between the two ends. Germline V gene data show CDR1 as KGHDR and CDR2 as SFDVKD. This CDR3 region has 15 residues. CDR3 loop: CATSDLYRAQNGYTF. CDR3 nucleotides: TGTGCCACCAGTGACCTTTACAGGGCGCAAAATGGCTACACCTTC.

The chain employs TRBV11-2 and TRBJ2-5, with 12 bases that match TRBD2. Per germline, CDR1 SGHAT and CDR2 FQNNGV. This CDR3 comprises 15 residues. After removal of 5 bases from V and 0 bases from J, the junction contained 1 base not matched to a gene. CDR3: CASSGTSGYQETQYF. The CDR3 DNA follows: TGTGCCAGCAGCGGGACTAGCGGGTACCAAGAGACCCAGTACTTC.

The V and J genes are TRBV4-1 and TRBJ2-7; 10 nucleotides line up with TRBD1. J was trimmed by 3 bases and V by 3 bases; bases with no gene match: 5. The CDR3 contains 15 residues. The germline gives CDR1 MGHRA, CDR2 YSYEKL. For the CDR3, the DNA is TGCGCCAGCAGCCAGGGGACAGGGGCGGGCTACGAGCAGTACTTC. Translated, it gives CASSQGTGAGYEQYF.

This clonotype has a count of ten or more. The gene calls are TRBV5-6 and TRBJ1-2, with a weak D call TRBD1 (5 bases). Between the trimmed V and J ends, which lost 4 bases and 0 bases, there was a span of 22 bases. CDR3 size: 18 residues. Germline V gene lookup returns CDR1 SGHDT and CDR2 YYEEEE. The chain's CDR3 is CASSLRPTGTGSNYGYTF. CDR3 sequence (DNA): TGTGCCAGCAGCCTCCGACCCACCGGGACTGGATCTAACTATGGCTACACCTTC. Full variable domain (remainder filled in from reference TRBV5-6 and TRBJ1-2): DAGVTQSPTHLIKTRGQQVTLRCSPKSGHDTVSWYQQALGQGPQFIFQYYEEEERQRGNFPDRFSGHQFPNYSSELNVNALLLGDSALYLCASSLRPTGTGSNYGYTFGSGTRLTVV.

The chain joins TRBV20-1 to TRBJ1-4; 8 bases map to TRBD1. Looked up from germline, CDR1 is DFQATT and CDR2 is SNEGSKA (reference sequence). The CDR3 runs 13 residues. J was trimmed by 8 bases and V by 5 bases; bases with no gene match: 7. CDR3 sequence: CSAYGQGPEKLFF. The CDR3 DNA is TGCAGTGCTTATGGACAGGGACCAGAAAAACTGTTTTTT.

As concerns this clonotype: A read error may explain this, as a much larger clone is one base away. Given the absence of the conserved phenylalanine or tryptophan at the CDR3 end, a read error is likely. V and J are TRBV6-2 or TRBV6-3 and TRBJ2-3, with D possibly TRBD2 on 6 matching bases. Germline lookup yields CDR1 MNHEY and CDR2 SVGEGT. The V end was cut by 2 bases, the J end by 0 bases, with 6 bases between. The CDR3 covers 14 residues. The CDR3 loop is CASSYLASTDTQYI. The CDR3 nucleotides are TGTGCCAGCAGTTACCTAGCGAGCACAGATACGCAGTATATT.

The chain carries TRBV28 and TRBJ2-3; D could derive from TRBD1 or TRBD2 (5 bases each). V gave up 6 bases and J gave up 5 bases, with 15 bases separating them. Per germline, CDR1 MDHEN and CDR2 SYDVKM. This CDR3 has 14 residues. The DNA of the CDR3 is TGTGCCAGCAGCCCCTTCGGGACGAGAGATACGCAGTATTTT. Translated, it gives CASSPFGTRDTQYF.

This clonotype was observed a handful of times. V gene TRBV12-3 or TRBV12-4 combines with J gene TRBJ1-2, with 7 bases fitting TRBD1. The length of the CDR3 is 16 residues. V trimming: 2 bases; J trimming: 5 bases; junction bases outside the gene matches: 11. The CDR3 protein is CASSLSSGGGAYGYTF. CDR3 nucleotides: TGTGCCAGCAGTTTATCAAGCGGAGGGGGCGCTTATGGCTACACCTTC.

The chain links TRBV24-1 to TRBJ2-1; D assignment may be TRBD1 or TRBD2 (5 bases each). Germline lookup yields CDR1 KGHDR and CDR2 SFDVKD. V gave up 3 bases and J gave up 7 bases, with 9 bases separating them. The CDR3 covers 13 residues. CDR3 protein: CATSDPGRNEQFF. CDR3 nucleotide sequence: TGTGCCACCAGTGATCCAGGGAGAAATGAGCAGTTCTTC.

This clonotype appeared a few times. The chain recombines TRBV18 with TRBJ2-5; no definite D call. The CDR3 sequence is 15 residues long. The germline V and J ends were trimmed by 3 bases and 1 base, with 12 bases remaining between them. Germline assignment: CDR1 KGHSH and CDR2 LQKENI. CDR3 in amino acids: CASSPPGTSQETQYF. For the CDR3, the DNA is TGTGCCAGCTCACCCCCCGGCACGAGCCAAGAGACCCAGTACTTC.

In its sample, this clonotype was seen many times. The chain is built from TRBV25-1 and TRBJ2-3; 9 positions agree with TRBD2. V shed 7 bases and J 1 base; nucleotides not matched to a gene: 6. From germline, CDR1 is MGHDK and CDR2 SYGVNS. The CDR3 covers 15 residues. Here the CDR3 reads CASTPKRGGTDTQYF. In nucleotides, the CDR3 is TGTGCCAGCACCCCAAAGCGGGGGGGCACAGATACGCAGTATTTT.

The genes are TRBV28 and TRBJ2-7, with TRBD1 identical over 7 bases. The CDR3 has 12 residues. J was trimmed by 6 bases and V by 6 bases; bases with no gene match: 5. CDR1 and CDR2 from the germline V gene are MDHEN and SYDVKM. The CDR3 region has the DNA TGTGCCAGCAGGACACCAGGGGGCGAGCAGTACGTC. It is translated as CASRTPGGEQYV.

This clonotype showed up just a few times. The chain carries TRBV7-9 and TRBJ2-3; 9 bases line up with TRBD1. This CDR3 spans 17 amino acids. The V gene's germline CDR1 is SEHNR and CDR2 FQNEAQ (reference sequence). With V trimmed by 1 base and J by 6 bases, 11 bases remained unmatched. The CDR3 nucleotides are TGTGCCAGCAGCTTAGACCCCGGGACAGGGTTTATGGATACGCAGTATTTT. Protein product: CASSLDPGTGFMDTQYF.

The chain joins TRBV5-1 to TRBJ2-5, with 7 bases that match TRBD1. The germline V gene has CDR1 SGHRS and CDR2 YFSETQ. The junction had 10 bases not matched to a gene; V was cut back by 4 bases and J by 7 bases. The CDR3 length is 14 residues. The CDR3 DNA follows: TGCGCCAGCAGCCTCCGACAGGGTCCCGGGACCCAGTACTTC. Its protein product is CASSLRQGPGTQYF. The variable domain in full, with the rest retrieved from reference TRBV5-1 and TRBJ2-5, is KAGVTQTPRYLIKTRGQQVTLSCSPISGHRSVSWYQQTPGQGLQFLFEYFSETQRNKGNFPGRFSGRQFSNSRSEMNVSTLELGDSALYLCASSLRQGPGTQYFGPGTRLLVL.

The table lists this clonotype with many counts. This sequence joins TRBV5-1 and TRBJ2-3, with D possibly matching TRBD1 (6 bases). The germline V gene has CDR1 SGHRS and CDR2 YFSETQ. The V gene lost 8 bases and the J gene lost 3 bases, with 25 bases spanning the gap. The CDR3 sequence is 17 residues long. The CDR3 loop reads CASRKNLGGTGTDTQYF. As DNA, the CDR3 is TGCGCCAGTCGAAAGAATTTAGGGGGAACCGGGACAGATACGCAGTATTTT.

The V gene is TRBV12-3 or TRBV12-4, the J gene TRBJ2-7, with a tentative D call TRBD2 (5 bases). Trimming took 5 bases from V and 7 from J, leaving 12 bases between them. This CDR3 spans 12 amino acids. The CDR3 sequence is CASSEGAREQYF. In DNA, the CDR3 is TGTGCCAGCAGTGAGGGAGCGCGGGAGCAGTACTTC.

This clonotype was counted between two and nine times. The rearrangement joins TRBV7-2 to TRBJ1-5, with 9 nucleotides matching TRBD1. The CDR3 consists of 15 residues. The junction had 9 bases not matched to a gene; V was cut back by 5 bases and J by 7 bases. In germline, CDR1 is SGHTA, CDR2 FQGNSA. CDR3 in DNA: TGTGCCAGCAGCCCGAGGGACAGGGCGGTCCAGCCCCAGCATTTT. Amino acid sequence: CASSPRDRAVQPQHF.

At least ten counts were recorded for this clonotype. V gene TRBV12-3 or TRBV12-4 combines with J gene TRBJ1-2; D is perhaps TRBD1 (5 bases). The V gene lost 4 bases and the J gene lost 7 bases, with 7 bases spanning the gap. The CDR3 contains 11 residues. In DNA form, the CDR3 reads TGTGCCAGCAGTTCAGGGAGTGGCTACACCTTC. Protein sequence: CASSSGSGYTF.

The chain uses TRBV2 and TRBJ2-1; D is uncertain. CDR1 and CDR2 (germline): SNHLY, FYNNEI. With 8 bases removed from V and 0 bases from J, the gap between germline ends came to 11 bases. This CDR3 has 14 residues. The CDR3 region has the DNA TGTGCCAGCCCGACGGAGAGCTCCTACAATGAGCAGTTCTTC. Its protein is CASPTESSYNEQFF.

This clonotype has just a few counts. DNA of the CDR3: TGTGCCAGCAGCCAATTGCCAGCTGAAAAACTGTTTTTT. Its translation is CASSQLPAEKLFF. The chain combines TRBV3-1 with TRBJ1-4; no reliable D call. Trimming pared 2 bases from V and 7 bases from J, leaving 8 bases between. The CDR3 spans 13 residues. The germline V gene encodes CDR1 LGHDT and CDR2 YNNKEL (reference sequence).

This clonotype was counted only a few times. This chain links TRBV6-5 with TRBJ2-5; possible D gene TRBD2, 6 bases. The germline V gene has CDR1 MNHEY and CDR2 SVGAGI. Trimming stripped 5 bases from V and 2 bases from J, with 9 bases between. The CDR3 runs 13 residues. DNA for the CDR3: TGTGCCAGCAGTGTCCGGGGGCAAGAGACCCAGTACTTC. This encodes CASSVRGQETQYF.

This clonotype was counted a few times. The chain's CDR3 is CASSYSTISEAFF. The DNA of the CDR3 is TGTGCCAGCAGTTACTCGACCATCTCTGAAGCTTTCTTT. This chain links TRBV6-5 with TRBJ1-1; D not resolved. Germline V gene sequence: CDR1 MNHEY, CDR2 SVGAGI. V was pared by 0 bases and J by 6 bases, with 8 bases between. The CDR3 length is 13 residues.

This clonotype was seen only a few times. CDR3 in DNA: TGTGCCAGTAGTATATCCCGGGACAGGGCCGTTCAGCCCCAGCATTTT. Translated: CASSISRDRAVQPQHF. The chain joins TRBV19 to TRBJ1-5, with TRBD1 matching 9 bases. Germline V lookup: CDR1 LNHDA, CDR2 SQIVND (reference sequence). The CDR3 sequence is 16 residues long. Trimming removed 2 bases from V and 6 bases from J; junction bases left unmatched: 8. Filled out from reference TRBV19 and TRBJ1-5, the complete variable domain reads DGGITQSPKYLFRKEGQNVTLSCEQNLNHDAMYWYRQDPGQGLRLIYYSQIVNDFQKGDIAEGYSVSREKKESFPLTVTSAQKNPTAFYLCASSISRDRAVQPQHFGDGTRLSIL.

The chain carries TRBV9 and TRBJ2-7; TRBD1 matches 9 bases. With 3 bases clipped from V and 1 base from J, the junction kept 8 bases outside the gene matches. CDR3 length: 16 amino acids. The V gene's germline CDR1 is SGDLS and CDR2 YYNGEE. CDR3 loop: CASSADRDRDSYEQYV. Written as DNA, the CDR3 is TGTGCCAGCAGCGCAGACCGGGACAGGGATTCCTACGAGCAGTACGTC.